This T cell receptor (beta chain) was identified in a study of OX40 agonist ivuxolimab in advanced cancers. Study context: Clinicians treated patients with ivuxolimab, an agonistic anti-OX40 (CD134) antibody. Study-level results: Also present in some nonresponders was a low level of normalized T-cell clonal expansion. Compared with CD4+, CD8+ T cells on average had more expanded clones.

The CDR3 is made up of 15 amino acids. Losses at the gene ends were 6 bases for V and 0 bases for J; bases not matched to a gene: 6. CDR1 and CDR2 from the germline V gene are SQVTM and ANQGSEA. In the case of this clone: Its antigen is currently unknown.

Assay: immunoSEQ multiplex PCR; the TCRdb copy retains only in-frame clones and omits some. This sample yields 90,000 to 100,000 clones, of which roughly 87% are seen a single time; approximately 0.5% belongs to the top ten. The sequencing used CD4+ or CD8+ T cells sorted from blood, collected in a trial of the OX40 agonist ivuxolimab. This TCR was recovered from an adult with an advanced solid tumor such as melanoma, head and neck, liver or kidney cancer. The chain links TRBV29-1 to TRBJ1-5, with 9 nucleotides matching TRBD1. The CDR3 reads CSVAQGANSNQPQHF. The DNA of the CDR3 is TGCAGCGTGGCACAGGGGGCGAATAGCAATCAGCCCCAGCATTTT. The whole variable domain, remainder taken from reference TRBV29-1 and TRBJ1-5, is SAVISQKPSRDICQRGTSLTIQCQVDSQVTMMFWYRQQPGQSLTLIATANQGSEATYESGFVIDKFPISRPNLTFSTLTVSNMSPEDSSIYLCSVAQGANSNQPQHFGDGTRLSIL.